The 17 T cell receptor beta chains presented below share a single source sample, sequenced in a study of cytomegalovirus exposure and HLA in healthy donors. Primers for the PCR totalled 60 Vbeta and 13 Jbeta. This table comes from immunoSEQ multiplex PCR, and its TCRdb copy is limited to in-frame clones, with some not included. Seen here are more than 100,000 clones, roughly three quarters observed once, and the top ten hold 0.75% to 0.95%. The source material was PBMCs. The receptors stem from a woman in her sixties or seventies in good health and CMV-seronegative.

The gene calls are TRBV19 and TRBJ2-6; 12 nucleotides line up with TRBD2. Trimming at V came to 0 bases and at J to 7 bases, leaving 1 base not matched to a gene. There are 16 residues in the CDR3. The V gene's germline CDR1 is LNHDA and CDR2 SQIVND (reference sequence). In DNA, the CDR3 is TGTGCCAGTAGTATAGAAGGACTAGCGGGAGCCAACGTCCTGACTTTC. Residues: CASSIEGLAGANVLTF.

A remark on this clone: Germline is not matched at one junction end, which may reflect a read error. The chain combines TRBV7-7 with TRBJ2-5, with 12 bases that match TRBD2. Germline CDR1 is SSHAT and CDR2 is FNYEAQ (reference sequence). This CDR3 is built from 15 residues. CDR3 sequence reads: CASSSSGGAWETQYF. Written as DNA, the CDR3 is TGTGCTAGCAGCTCTAGCGGGGGGGCATGGGAGACCCAGTACTTC. Using reference TRBV7-7 and TRBJ2-5 for the parts outside the CDR3, the full variable domain is GAGVSQSPRYKVTKRGQDVTLRCDPISSHATLYWYQQALGQGPEFLTYFNYEAQPDKSGLPSDRFSAERPEGSISTLTIQRTEQRDSAMYRCASSSSGGAWETQYFGPGTRLLVL.

This rearrangement joins TRBV5-1 to TRBJ2-1; 7 bases fit TRBD1. CDR1 is SGHRS, CDR2 YFSETQ, per germline. The CDR3 runs 13 residues. V lost 5 bases, J lost 5 bases, and 4 bases stayed unmatched. The CDR3 coding sequence is TGCGCCAGCAGGGTAGACAGGGACAATGAGCAGTTCTTC. The encoded protein is CASRVDRDNEQFF.

The CDR3 DNA reads TGTGCCAGAAGCCCCCCGCCTATCTCCTATAATTCACCCCTCCACTTT. Protein sequence: CARSPPPISYNSPLHF. The rearrangement joins TRBV5-3 to TRBJ1-6; D is undetermined. TRBV5-3 qualifies as an ORF whose function is uncertain. The CDR3 consists of 16 residues. Trimming took 4 bases from V and 0 from J, leaving 11 bases between them.

This clone was seen once. This chain connects TRBV10-1 to TRBJ2-1, with TRBD2 identical over 14 bases. Trimming took 0 bases from V and 4 from J; bases not matched to a gene: 5. The V gene's germline CDR1 is WNHNN and CDR2 SYGVQD (reference sequence). The CDR3 is 18 amino acids. CDR3 DNA sequence: TGCGCCAGCAGTGAGTCGACTGGGACTAGCGGGGGATACAATGAGCAGTTCTTC. Its translation is CASSESTGTSGGYNEQFF.

The V call is TRBV18, the J call TRBJ2-5; 7 nucleotides line up with TRBD1. The CDR3 extends over 17 amino acids. The ends lost 2 bases at V and 1 base at J; junction bases unmatched: 10. CDR1 and CDR2 (germline): KGHSH, LQKENI. CDR3 nucleotides: TGTGCCAGCTCACCAGGGCACAGGGGACAAACCCAAGAGACCCAGTACTTC. This translates into CASSPGHRGQTQETQYF. Complete variable domain (other parts from reference TRBV18 and TRBJ2-5): NAGVMQNPRHLVRRRGQEARLRCSPMKGHSHVYWYRQLPEEGLKFMVYLQKENIIDESGMPKERFSAEFPKEGPSILRIQQVVRGDSAAYFCASSPGHRGQTQETQYFGPGTRLLVL.

The chain has TRBV11-2 and TRBJ2-4, with TRBD2 matching over 8 bases. This CDR3 comprises 15 residues. Germline CDR1 reads SGHAT; CDR2 reads FQNNGV. V trimming: 4 bases; J trimming: 0 bases; junction bases outside the gene matches: 2. The CDR3 loop reads CASSSLAGAKNIQYF. Here the CDR3 DNA reads TGTGCCAGCAGCTCTCTAGCGGGAGCCAAAAACATTCAGTACTTC.

The chain recombines TRBV6-5 with TRBJ1-1, with unresolved D. Germline V gene sequence: CDR1 MNHEY, CDR2 SVGAGI. The CDR3 extends over 12 amino acids. The germline V and J ends were trimmed by 6 bases and 5 bases, with 10 bases remaining between them. CDR3 in DNA: TGTGCCAGCAGCCGAAGAGGAACTGAAGCTTTCTTT. Its protein product is CASSRRGTEAFF.

This clone was seen a few times. Germline and junction disagree at one end, which may indicate a read error. The V call is TRBV6-6, the J call TRBJ2-7; perhaps TRBD2 as D (7 bases). The length of the CDR3 is 12 residues. Germline V lookup: CDR1 MNHNY, CDR2 SVGAGI (reference sequence). CDR3 DNA sequence: TGTGCCAGCAGTTGGGGGGAGGGGGGGCAAGACTTC. Translating it yields CASSWGEGGQDF.

CDR3 sequence: CASRDRIYEQYF. CDR3 coding DNA: TGTGCCAGCAGGGACAGAATATACGAGCAGTACTTC. The J gene is TRBJ2-7, the V gene TRBV6-6; TRBD1 might be the D (6 bases). The germline V gene has CDR1 MNHNY and CDR2 SVGAGI (reference sequence). The V end lost 6 bases, the J end lost 4 bases, and 10 bases lay between the germline ends. CDR3 size: 12 residues.

This chain uses TRBV27 with TRBJ1-2; TRBD1 is a possible D gene (5 bases). The germline CDR1 and CDR2 sequences are MNHEY and SMNVEV (reference sequence). This CDR3 comprises 13 residues. The V end lost 3 bases, the J end lost 4 bases, and 9 bases lay between the germline ends. CDR3 region: CASSLAGGYGYTF. The CDR3 DNA reads TGTGCCAGCAGTTTGGCGGGGGGCTATGGCTACACCTTC.

The chain couples TRBV10-3 to TRBJ2-3, with D maybe TRBD2 (7 bases). This CDR3 contains 13 residues. V was shortened by 6 bases and J by 3 bases, with 10 bases between the two germline ends. Germline V gene sequence: CDR1 ENHRY, CDR2 SYGVKD. Here the CDR3 DNA reads TGTGCCATCAGGGGGGGGCAAACAGATACGCAGTATTTT. The encoded protein is CAIRGGQTDTQYF.

The chain joins TRBV19 to TRBJ1-2, with D unresolved. Germline values: CDR1 LNHDA, CDR2 SQIVND (reference sequence). The germline V and J ends were trimmed by 1 base and 0 bases, with 9 bases remaining between them. CDR3 size: 15 residues. The CDR3 DNA follows: TGTGCCAGTAGTATAGGTGCAGGTGCTAACTATGGCTACACCTTC. Its protein product is CASSIGAGANYGYTF.

The chain employs TRBV6-1 and TRBJ2-7, with 9 bases fitting TRBD2. This CDR3 is 16 amino acids long. The germline V gene encodes CDR1 MNHNS and CDR2 SASEGT. J gave up 5 bases and V 4 bases, and 12 bases lay outside the gene matches. Here the CDR3 DNA reads TGTGCCAGCAGTGGGAACCGGGGACTAGCATTTGACGAGCAGTACTTC. Amino acid sequence: CASSGNRGLAFDEQYF.

This clone was detected only a few times. V gene TRBV28 combines with J gene TRBJ1-1; 7 nucleotides align to TRBD1. From germline, CDR1 is MDHEN and CDR2 SYDVKM. This CDR3 is 14 amino acids long. The V gene end was trimmed by 4 bases and the J gene end by 6 bases; junction bases not matched to a gene: 8. The CDR3 DNA is TGTGCCAGCAGTTCATCCGACAGGGTTTCTGAAGCTTTCTTT. Protein: CASSSSDRVSEAFF.

The chain links TRBV7-9 to TRBJ2-2; no reliable D call. Trimming shortened V by 2 bases and J by 7 bases, and 8 bases separated the two germline ends. This CDR3 has 13 residues. Germline CDR1 reads SEHNR; CDR2 reads FQNEAQ (reference sequence). DNA for the CDR3: TGTGCCAGCAGCTTATCGGTTGGCGGGGAGCTGTTTTTT. Translation gives CASSLSVGGELFF.

The rearrangement uses TRBV4-1 and TRBJ2-1; 9 bases are a match to TRBD2. After removal of 0 bases from V and 8 bases from J, the junction contained 11 bases not matched to a gene. Germline V gene lookup returns CDR1 MGHRA and CDR2 YSYEKL. The CDR3 consists of 17 residues. The CDR3 loop reads CASSQDAAGGPVDEQFF. In DNA, the CDR3 is TGCGCCAGCAGCCAAGATGCGGCGGGAGGGCCGGTCGATGAGCAGTTCTTC.